This T cell receptor beta chain was recorded in a study of blood T cell repertoires in COVID-19 (dated by TCRdb to 2020 to 2021). About the full investigation: Collaborator samples came from the United States, Italy and Spain and covered acute and convalescent phases of COVID-19. A freely available public database, intended as a resource for researchers studying the immune response to SARS-CoV-2, is where the repertoires were released. Sample metadata almost always included a de-identified subject ID, COVID-19 status, age in years and sex. The material from the prospective study consisted of cDNA or gDNA derived from T cells, B-cell-depleted T cells, or PBMCs. Samples came from the ongoing ImmuneRACE study (first 160 participants) plus 1,254 subjects from 6 global collaborators. Where available, HLA class I and class II types were obtained from metadata supplied by the sample provider rather than from assay-based typing. Deeply sampled blood TCRbeta repertoires from subjects exposed to, actively infected with, or recovered from COVID-19 were included in the dataset. Study-wide conclusions, independent of this receptor: The quantity of clinical and demographic metadata differed by source and by participant and was supplied without curation.

The immunoSEQ Assay, a bias-controlled multiplex PCR, was used to amplify TCRbeta CDR3 regions from genomic DNA. As for how the authors treated the data: Within the assay, amplification of reference gene primers was used to estimate how many nucleated cells each sample contained. Sequence reads were collapsed and filtered to measure the absolute abundance of every unique TCRbeta CDR3 rearrangement. For each sample, productive Simpson clonality was calculated as the square root of Simpson's diversity index over productive rearrangements. Not all clones reach the TCRdb copy of this immuneACCESS table, which keeps in-frame sequences only. Checked studies attribute under half of the gap to unresolved V genes and leave the rest unexplained. The DNA gave D and trimming, while V, J and clone size come from that table. The sample data list under 250,000 clones, and more than 85% of these were observed just once. Of the sample, around 0.72% falls within the top ten clones.

The collaborating institutions used their own protocols to collect whole blood in K2EDTA tubes. For TCRbeta analysis, collaborator samples were shipped as frozen whole blood, as isolated PBMCs, or as DNA extracted from either sample type. Points on this clone: No antigen is known for it. One base away there is no much larger clone; base qualities are not given.

Sequences were obtained from peripheral blood. This TCR was sampled from a man in his forties with acute or convalescent COVID-19.

The CDR3 has the sequence CASSLGWGDGYTF. The DNA sequence is given as TGTGCCAGCAGCTTAGGGTGGGGAGATGGCTACACCTTC. The rearranged segments are TRBV7-2 and TRBJ1-2; no D segment can be confidently identified. A distance of 9 bases separates the germline ends of V and J, which lose 1 base and 6 bases respectively. Counted from cysteine to phenylalanine, this CDR3 has 13 amino acids. The read is trimmed to its CDR3 DNA, 39 bases read in frame from base 1. From the germline V gene, CDR1 is SGHTA and CDR2 is FQGNSA.